Listed here are 11 T cell receptor beta chains from one sample, sequenced in a study of Ad26.COV2.S vaccination and SARS-CoV-2 variants. Sequencing was performed with immunoSEQ multiplex PCR; in TCRdb, only in-frame clones are kept and a portion is missing. The sample includes about 350,000 clones, 92% of them seen just once. The sequences come from peripheral blood, collected after recovery from COVID-19. These receptors were taken from a human donor who had recovered from COVID-19.

V is TRBV11-2 and J is TRBJ2-3, with no clear D. The germline V and J ends were trimmed by 3 bases and 2 bases, with 6 bases remaining between them. CDR3 length: 13 residues. Germline V lookup: CDR1 SGHAT, CDR2 FQNNGV. CDR3: CASSLPVTDTQYF. The CDR3 bases are TGTGCCAGCAGCTTGCCAGTCACAGATACGCAGTATTTT.

The CDR3 region is CASSSEGRVDNEQFF. The DNA of the CDR3 is TGTGCCAGCAGCTCTGAGGGGAGGGTAGACAATGAGCAGTTCTTC. This sequence joins TRBV5-4 and TRBJ2-1, with 7 bases aligning to TRBD2. Germline lookup yields CDR1 SGHNT and CDR2 YYREEE (reference sequence). After removal of 3 bases from V and 5 bases from J, the junction contained 8 bases not matched to a gene. The CDR3 spans 15 residues.

This rearrangement joins TRBV4-3 to TRBJ2-5; TRBD1 matches at 9 bases. Per the germline V gene, CDR1 is LGHNA and CDR2 is YSLEER. This CDR3 spans 16 amino acids. The V segment lost 1 base and the J segment 2 bases; nucleotides outside the gene matches: 5. The CDR3 spells CASSQGTGAAQETQYF. CDR3 bases: TGCGCCAGCAGCCAAGGGACAGGGGCCGCACAAGAGACCCAGTACTTC.

The chain carries TRBV7-9 and TRBJ1-1, with D uncertain. CDR1 and CDR2 (germline): SEHNR, FQNEAQ (reference sequence). Trimming left V 6 bases short and J 6 bases short, with 8 bases between. CDR3 size: 11 residues. The CDR3 coding sequence is TGTGCCAGCAGTCCGGGCCCTGAAGCTTTCTTT. This translates into CASSPGPEAFF.

Written as DNA, the CDR3 is TGTGCCAGCAGCACTGGGGGTAGGGCTAGCGGGGACAATGAGCAGTTCTTC. It translates to CASSTGGRASGDNEQFF. The gene calls are TRBV7-9 and TRBJ2-1; TRBD2 matches 9 bases. The V gene's germline CDR1 is SEHNR and CDR2 FQNEAQ (reference sequence). The CDR3 has 17 residues. V trimming: 5 bases; J trimming: 5 bases; junction bases outside the gene matches: 13.

J is TRBJ1-5 and V is TRBV27; D may be TRBD1 (5 bases). Trimming pared 6 bases from V and 6 bases from J, leaving 12 bases between. The germline V gene encodes CDR1 MNHEY and CDR2 SMNVEV (reference sequence). This CDR3 contains 13 residues. For the CDR3, the DNA is TGTGCCAGCAGGCGACAGAGAAGTCAGCCCCAGCATTTT. It yields the protein CASRRQRSQPQHF.

The chain is built from TRBV7-9 and TRBJ1-1; D gene unclear. The CDR3 is 16 residues long. CDR1 and CDR2 (germline): SEHNR, FQNEAQ (reference sequence). V lost 2 bases, J lost 6 bases, and 19 bases lay in between. CDR3 sequence reads: CASSLSGPLWVAEAFF. DNA of the CDR3: TGTGCCAGCAGCTTATCGGGTCCCCTCTGGGTCGCTGAAGCTTTCTTT.

The chain couples TRBV18 to TRBJ2-7; possibly TRBD1 or TRBD2 for D (5 bases each). Germline V gene lookup returns CDR1 KGHSH and CDR2 LQKENI. CDR3 length: 14 amino acids. Trimming pared 6 bases from V and 2 bases from J, leaving 14 bases between. The CDR3: CASSLIEGPYEQYF. CDR3 DNA sequence: TGTGCCAGCTCGCTCATAGAGGGGCCCTACGAGCAGTACTTC.

J is TRBJ1-5 and V is TRBV7-9; D perhaps matches TRBD1 (5 bases). V gave up 1 base and J gave up 1 base, with 11 bases separating them. CDR1 is SEHNR and CDR2 is FQNEAQ in the germline V gene (reference sequence). The CDR3 runs 16 residues. The CDR3 DNA is TGTGCCAGCAGCTTAGGGGGGGTTTTCAGCAATCAGCCCCAGCATTTT. Protein product: CASSLGGVFSNQPQHF.

The V call is TRBV27, the J call TRBJ1-4, with 9 bases that match TRBD1. Germline CDR1 MNHEY, CDR2 SMNVEV (reference sequence). Trimming cost V 5 bases and J 14 bases; bases outside gene matches: 12. This CDR3 is built from 14 residues. The DNA of the CDR3 is TGTGCCAGCAGTCCACTTGCGGACAGGGGATACCTGTTTTTT. It is translated as CASSPLADRGYLFF.

CDR3 region: CASSLTPGKEFGGETQYF. The CDR3 DNA is TGTGCCAGCAGCCTTACACCGGGCAAGGAGTTCGGTGGAGAGACCCAGTACTTC. The rearrangement uses TRBV3-1 (or the pseudogene TRBV3-2) and TRBJ2-5; D is ambiguous. Germline loops: CDR1 LGHDT, CDR2 YNNKEL (reference sequence). V dropped 4 bases and J dropped 4 bases, with 25 bases sitting between them. This CDR3 region has 18 residues.